This note documents a single T cell receptor (beta chain) sequence. Its antigen specificity is not known. No base qualities exist here, and no much larger clone lies one base off it. This sample is part of a study of T cell repertoires in cytomegalovirus infection (dated by TCRdb to between 2018 and 2021). Regarding the study in general: Alongside well-studied HLA-B-restricted epitopes, the peptide stimulations were aimed at recently identified HLA-C-restricted CMV epitopes, whose presentation resists viral immunomodulation. Donor HLA type was relevant to the analysis, as public TCR beta signatures indicated carriage of CMV infection together with the matching HLA type. What the research found in general, with its limitations: Carriers of CMV infection plus the relevant HLA type were discriminated by the cumulative frequency of public TCR beta family members in the study cohort and in an independent approximately 400-donor cohort. The ex vivo response was dominated by HLA-C-restricted CMV-specific TCR beta clonotypes, and the single most frequent clonotype in two of eight donors was supplied by these HLA-C-restricted clonotypes.

CDR1 and CDR2, per the germline V gene, are LGHNA and YNFKEQ. Counted from cysteine to phenylalanine, this CDR3 has 14 amino acids. The entry retains the CDR3 DNA only, 42 bases that are in frame from base 1. Compared with germline, V lacks 3 bases and J lacks 10 bases; bases without a gene match: 8. What the treatment or condition label conveys for this sample: in vitro stimulation with specific CMV peptide epitopes to enrich CMV-specific T cells. Reads for this sample came from an Illumina HiSeq 1500. TCRdb redid the processing of the public reads, applying fastp at Q25 and MiXCR, and retained in-frame beta chains. Each CDR3 protein appears once, grouped with its most common genes and DNA. The sample yields about 770,000 distinct CDR3 sequences; 25% to 35% were counted once. Roughly 13% of the sample belongs to the ten largest clones.

The origin of this receptor is a human donor in good health (CMV status not recorded). Some clones in this sample may be carry-over from other donors' samples. The chain employs TRBV4-2 and TRBJ2-1; 8 bases in the middle match TRBD2. Material: cultured CD8+ T cells from PBMCs, obtained from culture after CMV antigen stimulation. CDR3 loop: CASSHGGAPGEQFF. The base sequence is TGTGCCAGCAGCCACGGGGGGGCCCCAGGCGAGCAGTTCTTC.